The sequence of this T cell receptor beta chain was determined in a study of blood T cell repertoires in COVID-19. V lost 2 bases and J lost 4, with 12 bases in between. Germline V gene lookup returns CDR1 MDHEN and CDR2 SYDVKM. This CDR3 is 15 amino acids long. This clone appeared a single time. Under the authors' procedure: Counts of nucleated cells, estimated from reference gene primer amplification, were obtained. Some clones are missing from TCRdb's copy, which holds only in-frame ones; the method was immunoSEQ multiplex PCR. That table is the source of V, J and clone size, and D and trimming were worked out from the DNA. The table includes just over 200,000 clones, 80% to 90% detected once.

Sequenced: peripheral blood. This receptor was obtained from a man of 80 years or more with acute or convalescent COVID-19. The chain couples TRBV28 to TRBJ1-5; D is unclear. The CDR3: CASSLAKERNQPQHF. Here the CDR3 DNA reads TGTGCCAGCAGTTTAGCTAAGGAGCGAAATCAGCCCCAGCATTTT.